This TCR beta chain derives from a study of T cell changes during pregnancy in multiple sclerosis. Trimming removed 5 bases from V and 4 bases from J, with 23 bases in between. This CDR3 comprises 17 residues. CDR1 and CDR2 from the germline V gene are SEHNR and FQNEAQ (reference sequence). Here immunoSEQ multiplex PCR was the method, and the copy in TCRdb shows in-frame clones only, minus some. The sample holds about 40,000 clones, roughly nine tenths seen once. The sequence came from a female donor with multiple sclerosis, enrolled in a pregnancy study. The gene calls are TRBV7-9 and TRBJ2-5, with D perhaps matching TRBD2 (5 bases). This material consisted of CD4+ T cells from peripheral blood mononuclear cells, taken after pregnancy. In DNA form, the CDR3 reads TGTGCCAGCAGCCGAAAGAGGGATGCTAGACCAAGAGAGACCCAGTACTTC. The encoded protein is CASSRKRDARPRETQYF.